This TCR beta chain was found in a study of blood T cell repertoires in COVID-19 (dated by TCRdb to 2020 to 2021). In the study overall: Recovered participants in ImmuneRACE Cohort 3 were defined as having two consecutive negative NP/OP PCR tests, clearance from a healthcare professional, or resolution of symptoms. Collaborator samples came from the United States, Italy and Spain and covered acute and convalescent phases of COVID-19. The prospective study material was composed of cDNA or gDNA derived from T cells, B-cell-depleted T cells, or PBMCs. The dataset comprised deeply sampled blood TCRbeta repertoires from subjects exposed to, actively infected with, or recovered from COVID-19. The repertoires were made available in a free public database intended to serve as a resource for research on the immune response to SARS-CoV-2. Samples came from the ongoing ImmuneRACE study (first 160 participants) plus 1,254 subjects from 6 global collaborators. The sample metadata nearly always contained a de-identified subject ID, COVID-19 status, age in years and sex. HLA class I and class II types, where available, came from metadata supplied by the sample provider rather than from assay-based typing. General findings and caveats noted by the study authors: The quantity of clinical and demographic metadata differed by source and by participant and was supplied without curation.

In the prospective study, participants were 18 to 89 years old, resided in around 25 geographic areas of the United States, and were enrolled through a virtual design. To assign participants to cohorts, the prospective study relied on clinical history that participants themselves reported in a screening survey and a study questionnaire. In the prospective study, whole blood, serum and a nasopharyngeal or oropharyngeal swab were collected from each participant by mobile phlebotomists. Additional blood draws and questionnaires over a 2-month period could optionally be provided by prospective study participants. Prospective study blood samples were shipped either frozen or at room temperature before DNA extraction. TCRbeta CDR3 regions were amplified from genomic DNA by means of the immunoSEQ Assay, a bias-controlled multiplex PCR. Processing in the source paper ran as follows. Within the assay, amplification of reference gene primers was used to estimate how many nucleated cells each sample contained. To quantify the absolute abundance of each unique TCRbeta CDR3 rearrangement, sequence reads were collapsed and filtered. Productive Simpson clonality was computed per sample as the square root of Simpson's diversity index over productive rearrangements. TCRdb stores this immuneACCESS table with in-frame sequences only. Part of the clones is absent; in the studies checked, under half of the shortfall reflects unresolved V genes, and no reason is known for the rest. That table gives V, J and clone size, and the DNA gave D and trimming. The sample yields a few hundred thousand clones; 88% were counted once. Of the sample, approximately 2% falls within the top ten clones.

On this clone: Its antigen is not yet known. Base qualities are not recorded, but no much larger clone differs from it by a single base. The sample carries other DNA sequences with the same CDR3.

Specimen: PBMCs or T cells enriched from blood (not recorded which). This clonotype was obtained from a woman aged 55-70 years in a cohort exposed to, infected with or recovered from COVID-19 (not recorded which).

The CDR3 region has the sequence CASSATGQETQYF. In nucleotide form, the sequence is TGTGCCAGCAGTGCGACAGGTCAGGAGACCCAGTACTTC. The chain is made from TRBV2 and TRBJ2-5; the D gene is possibly TRBD1, with 6 bases matching. Relative to germline, V is 4 bases shorter and J is 5 bases shorter, with 11 bases between their ends. CDR1 and CDR2, looked up from the germline V gene, are SNHLY and FYNNEI. Counted from cysteine to phenylalanine, this CDR3 has 13 amino acids. Only the CDR3 region is kept as DNA, spanning 39 bases read in frame from base 1.